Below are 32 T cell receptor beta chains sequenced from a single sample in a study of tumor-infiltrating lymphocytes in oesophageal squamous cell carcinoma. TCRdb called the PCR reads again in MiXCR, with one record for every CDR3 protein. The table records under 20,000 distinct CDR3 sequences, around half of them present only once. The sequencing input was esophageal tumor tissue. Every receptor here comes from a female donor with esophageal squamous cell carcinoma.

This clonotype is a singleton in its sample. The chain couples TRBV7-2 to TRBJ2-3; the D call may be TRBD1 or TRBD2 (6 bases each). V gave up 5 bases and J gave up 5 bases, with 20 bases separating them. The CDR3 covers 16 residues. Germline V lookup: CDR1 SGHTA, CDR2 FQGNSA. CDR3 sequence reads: CASSPIGRGLRDTQYF. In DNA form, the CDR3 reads TGTGCCAGCAGCCCCATTGGTCGGGGGCTGAGAGATACGCAGTATTTT.

This chain's CDR3 is CASSLVPHEQFF. The CDR3 bases are TGTGCCAGCAGCTTGGTGCCTCATGAGCAGTTCTTC. This chain links TRBV5-4 with TRBJ2-1; unclear D gene. Germline CDR1 SGHNT, CDR2 YYREEE (reference sequence). V lost 0 bases and J 8 bases, leaving 6 bases between the germline ends. The CDR3 runs 12 residues.

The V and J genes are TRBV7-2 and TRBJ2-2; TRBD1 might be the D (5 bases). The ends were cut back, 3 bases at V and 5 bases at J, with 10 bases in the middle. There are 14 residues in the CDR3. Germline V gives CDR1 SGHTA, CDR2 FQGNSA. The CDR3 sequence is CASSFQGRTGELFF. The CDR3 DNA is TGTGCCAGCAGCTTCCAGGGAAGGACCGGGGAGCTGTTTTTT.

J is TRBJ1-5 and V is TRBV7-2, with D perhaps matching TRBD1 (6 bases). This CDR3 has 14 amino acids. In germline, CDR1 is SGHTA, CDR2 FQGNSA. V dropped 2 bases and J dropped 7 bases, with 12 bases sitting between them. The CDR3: CASSLQQGGQPQHF. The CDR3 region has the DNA TGTGCCAGCAGCTTACAACAGGGAGGGCAGCCCCAGCATTTT.

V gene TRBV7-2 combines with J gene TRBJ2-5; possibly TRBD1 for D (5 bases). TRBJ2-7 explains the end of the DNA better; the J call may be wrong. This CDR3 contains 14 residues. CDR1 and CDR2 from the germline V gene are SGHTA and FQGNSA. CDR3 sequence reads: CASSLAAGNYEQYF. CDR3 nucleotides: TGTGCCAGCAGCTTAGCCGCAGGGAACTACGAGCAGTACTTC.

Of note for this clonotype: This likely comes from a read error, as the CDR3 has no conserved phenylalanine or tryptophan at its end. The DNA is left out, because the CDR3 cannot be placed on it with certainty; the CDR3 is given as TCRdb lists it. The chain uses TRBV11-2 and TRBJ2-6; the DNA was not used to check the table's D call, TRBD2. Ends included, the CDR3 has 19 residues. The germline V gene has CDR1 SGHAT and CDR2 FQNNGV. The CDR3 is CASSRWATSGAEYEQYFGA.

The CDR3 protein is CASSSLAGVREQFF. The CDR3 DNA follows: TGTGCCAGCAGCTCATTAGCGGGAGTTCGTGAGCAGTTCTTC. The J gene is TRBJ2-1, the V gene TRBV7-6; the match to TRBD2 covers 9 bases. Trimming at V came to 4 bases and at J to 9 bases, leaving 7 bases not matched to a gene. The CDR3 sequence is 14 residues long. Germline CDR1 reads SGHVS; CDR2 reads FNYEAQ. Variable domain in full (rest from reference TRBV7-6 and TRBJ2-1): GAGVSQSPRYKVTKRGQDVALRCDPISGHVSLYWYRQALGQGPEFLTYFNYEAQQDKSGLPNDRFSAERPEGSISTLTIQRTEQRDSAMYRCASSSLAGVREQFFGPGTRLTVL.

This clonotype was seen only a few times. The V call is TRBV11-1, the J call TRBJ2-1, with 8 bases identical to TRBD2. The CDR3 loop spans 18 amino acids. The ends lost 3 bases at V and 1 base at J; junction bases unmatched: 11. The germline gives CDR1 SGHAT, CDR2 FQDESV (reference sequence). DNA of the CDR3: TGTGCCAGCAGCTTTAGGGGGTTGCGCGGGGGGTCCTACAATGAGCAGTTCTTC. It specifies CASSFRGLRGGSYNEQFF.

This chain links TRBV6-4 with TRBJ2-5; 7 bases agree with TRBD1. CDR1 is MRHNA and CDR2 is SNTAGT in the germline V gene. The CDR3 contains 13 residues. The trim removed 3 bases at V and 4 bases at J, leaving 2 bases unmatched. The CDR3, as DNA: TGTGCCAGCAGTGAGTCAGGGGGAGAGACCCAGTACTTC. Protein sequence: CASSESGGETQYF.

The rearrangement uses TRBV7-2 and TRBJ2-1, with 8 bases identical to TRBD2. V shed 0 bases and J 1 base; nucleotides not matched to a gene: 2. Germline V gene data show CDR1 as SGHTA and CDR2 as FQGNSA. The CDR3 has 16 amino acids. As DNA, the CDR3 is TGTGCCAGCAGCTTAGCGAGCGGGAGATCCTACAATGAGCAGTTCTTC. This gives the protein CASSLASGRSYNEQFF.

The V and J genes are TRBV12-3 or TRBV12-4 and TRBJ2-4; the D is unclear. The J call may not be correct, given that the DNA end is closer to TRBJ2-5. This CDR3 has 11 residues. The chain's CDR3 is CASRLGETQYF. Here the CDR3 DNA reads TGTGCCAGCCGCTTGGGGGAGACCCAGTACTTC.

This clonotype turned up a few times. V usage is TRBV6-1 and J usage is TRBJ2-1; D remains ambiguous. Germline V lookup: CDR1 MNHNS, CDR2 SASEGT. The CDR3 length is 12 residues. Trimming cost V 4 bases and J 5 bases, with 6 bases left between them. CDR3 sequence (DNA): TGTGCCAGCAGTGCCTGGGACAATGAGCAGTTCTTC. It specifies CASSAWDNEQFF.

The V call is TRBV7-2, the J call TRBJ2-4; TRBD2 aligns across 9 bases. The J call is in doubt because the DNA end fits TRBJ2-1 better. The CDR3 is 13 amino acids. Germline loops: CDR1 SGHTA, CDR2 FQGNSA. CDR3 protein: CASSIGLANEQFF. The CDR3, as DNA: TGTGCCAGCAGCATCGGACTAGCGAATGAGCAGTTCTTC.

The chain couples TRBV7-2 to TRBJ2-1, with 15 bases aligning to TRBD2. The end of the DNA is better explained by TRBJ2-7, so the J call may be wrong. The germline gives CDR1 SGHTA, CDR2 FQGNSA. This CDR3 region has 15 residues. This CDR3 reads CASSLSGTSGGEQYF. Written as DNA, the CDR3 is TGTGCCAGCAGCTTATCCGGGACTAGCGGGGGGGAGCAGTACTTC.

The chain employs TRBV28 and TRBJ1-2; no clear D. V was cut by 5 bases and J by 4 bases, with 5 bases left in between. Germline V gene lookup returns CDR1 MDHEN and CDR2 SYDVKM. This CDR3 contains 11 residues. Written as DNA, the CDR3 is TGTGCCAGCAGTGGACCCTATGGCTACACCTTC. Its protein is CASSGPYGYTF.

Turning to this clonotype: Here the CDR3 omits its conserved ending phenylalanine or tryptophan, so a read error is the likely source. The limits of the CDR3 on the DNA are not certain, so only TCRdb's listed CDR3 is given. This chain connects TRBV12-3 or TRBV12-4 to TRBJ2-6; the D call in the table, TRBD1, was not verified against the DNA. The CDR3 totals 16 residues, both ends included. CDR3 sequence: CASSLDGALAEQYFGA.

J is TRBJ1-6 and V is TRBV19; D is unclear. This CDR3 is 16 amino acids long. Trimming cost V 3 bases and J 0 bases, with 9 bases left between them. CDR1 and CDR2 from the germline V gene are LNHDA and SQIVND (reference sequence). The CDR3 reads CASSMMASSYNSPLHF. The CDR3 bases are TGTGCCAGTAGTATGATGGCGAGCTCCTATAATTCACCCCTCCACTTT.

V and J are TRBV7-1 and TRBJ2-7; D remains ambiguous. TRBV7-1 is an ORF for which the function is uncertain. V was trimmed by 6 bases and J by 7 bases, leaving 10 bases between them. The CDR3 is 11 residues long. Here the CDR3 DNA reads TGTGCCAGCAGGATTTCCAATGAGCAGTACTTC. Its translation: CASRISNEQYF.

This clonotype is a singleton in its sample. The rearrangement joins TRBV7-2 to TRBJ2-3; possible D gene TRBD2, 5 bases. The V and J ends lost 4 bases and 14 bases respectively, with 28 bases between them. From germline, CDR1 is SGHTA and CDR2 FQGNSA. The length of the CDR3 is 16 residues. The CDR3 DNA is TGTGCCAGCAGCTCTTACGACTTCTTGAACACCGGGGAGCTGTATTTT. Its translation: CASSSYDFLNTGELYF. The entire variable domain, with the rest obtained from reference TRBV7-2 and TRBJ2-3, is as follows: GAGVSQSPSNKVTEKGKDVELRCDPISGHTALYWYRQSLGQGLEFLIYFQGNSAPDKSGLPSDRFSAERTGGSVSTLTIQRTQQEDSAVYLCASSSYDFLNTGELYFGPGTRLTVL.

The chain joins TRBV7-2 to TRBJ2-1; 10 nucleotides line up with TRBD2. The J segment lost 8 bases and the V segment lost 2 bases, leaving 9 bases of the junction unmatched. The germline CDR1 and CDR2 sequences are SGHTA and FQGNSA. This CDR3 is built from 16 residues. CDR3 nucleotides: TGTGCCAGCAGCTTATCGCCTAGCGGGAGATGGGATGAGCAGTTCTTC. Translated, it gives CASSLSPSGRWDEQFF.

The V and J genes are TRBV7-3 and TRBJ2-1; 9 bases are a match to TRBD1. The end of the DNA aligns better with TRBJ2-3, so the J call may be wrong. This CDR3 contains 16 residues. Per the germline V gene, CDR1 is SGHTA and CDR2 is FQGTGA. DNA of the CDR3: TGTGCCAGCAGCTTAGTAGGGACAGGGTATACAGATACGCAGTATTTT. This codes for CASSLVGTGYTDTQYF.

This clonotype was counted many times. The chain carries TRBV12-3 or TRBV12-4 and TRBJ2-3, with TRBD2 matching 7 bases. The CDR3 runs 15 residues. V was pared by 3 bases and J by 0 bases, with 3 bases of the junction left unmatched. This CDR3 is CASSFGGFSTDTQYF. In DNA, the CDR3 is TGTGCCAGCAGTTTCGGGGGGTTTAGCACAGATACGCAGTATTTT.

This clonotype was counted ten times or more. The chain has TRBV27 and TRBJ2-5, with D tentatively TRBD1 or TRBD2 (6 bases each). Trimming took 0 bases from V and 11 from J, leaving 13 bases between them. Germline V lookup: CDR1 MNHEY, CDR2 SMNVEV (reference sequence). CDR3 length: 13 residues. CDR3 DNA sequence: TGTGCCAGCAGTTTATCCGGGGGCCTGCAGCAGTACTTC. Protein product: CASSLSGGLQQYF.

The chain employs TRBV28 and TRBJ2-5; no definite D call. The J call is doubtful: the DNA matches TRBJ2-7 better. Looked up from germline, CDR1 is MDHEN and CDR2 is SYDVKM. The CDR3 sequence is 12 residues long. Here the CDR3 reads CASRGRVYEQYF. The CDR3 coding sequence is TGTGCCAGCAGGGGAAGGGTCTACGAGCAGTACTTC.

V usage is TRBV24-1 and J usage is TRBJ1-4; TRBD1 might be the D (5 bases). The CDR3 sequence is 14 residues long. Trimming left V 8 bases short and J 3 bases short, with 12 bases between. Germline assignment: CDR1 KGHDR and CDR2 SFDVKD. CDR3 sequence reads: CATTHGTSNEKLFF. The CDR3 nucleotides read TGTGCCACCACCCACGGGACCTCTAATGAAAAACTGTTTTTT.

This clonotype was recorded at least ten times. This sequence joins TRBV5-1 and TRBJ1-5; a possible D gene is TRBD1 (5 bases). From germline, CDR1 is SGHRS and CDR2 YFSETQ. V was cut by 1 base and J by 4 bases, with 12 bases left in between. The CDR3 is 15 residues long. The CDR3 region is CASSLRGDRNQPQHF. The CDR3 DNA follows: TGCGCCAGCAGCTTGCGGGGGGACCGTAATCAGCCCCAGCATTTT.

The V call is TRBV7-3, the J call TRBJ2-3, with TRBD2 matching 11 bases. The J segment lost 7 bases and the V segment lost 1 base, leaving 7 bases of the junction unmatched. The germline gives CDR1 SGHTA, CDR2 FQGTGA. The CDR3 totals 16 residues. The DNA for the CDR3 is TGTGCCAGCAGCTTAAGCCTAACTAGCGGGAGTTATACGCAGTATTTT. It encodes CASSLSLTSGSYTQYF. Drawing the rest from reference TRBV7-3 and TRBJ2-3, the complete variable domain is GAGVSQTPSNKVTEKGKYVELRCDPISGHTALYWYRQSLGQGPEFLIYFQGTGAADDSGLPNDRFFAVRPEGSVSTLKIQRTERGDSAVYLCASSLSLTSGSYTQYFGPGTRLTVL.

This CDR3 reads CASSSSSGGFYNEQYF. CDR3 nucleotide sequence: TGTGCCAGCAGTTCCTCTTCAGGGGGCTTCTACAATGAGCAGTACTTC. The rearrangement links TRBV28 to TRBJ2-5; 8 bases match TRBD1. Per the germline V gene, CDR1 is MDHEN and CDR2 is SYDVKM. V gave up 4 bases and J gave up 11 bases; unmatched junction bases: 18. The CDR3 extends over 16 amino acids. Filled out from reference TRBV28 and TRBJ2-5, the complete variable domain reads DVKVTQSSRYLVKRTGEKVFLECVQDMDHENMFWYRQDPGLGLRLIYFSYDVKMKEKGDIPEGYSVSREKKERFSLILESASTNQTSMYLCASSSSSGGFYNEQYFGPGTRLLVL.

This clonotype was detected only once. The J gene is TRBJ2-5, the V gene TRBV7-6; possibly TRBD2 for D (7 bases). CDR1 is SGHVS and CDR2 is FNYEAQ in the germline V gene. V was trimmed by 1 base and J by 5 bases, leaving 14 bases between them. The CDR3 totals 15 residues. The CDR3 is CASSLGSGGRETQYF. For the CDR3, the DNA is TGTGCCAGCAGCTTAGGTTCCGGGGGGCGGGAGACCCAGTACTTC.

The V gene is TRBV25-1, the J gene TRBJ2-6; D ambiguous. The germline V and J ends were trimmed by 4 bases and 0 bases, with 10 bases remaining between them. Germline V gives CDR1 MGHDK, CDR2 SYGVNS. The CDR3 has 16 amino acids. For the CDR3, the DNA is TGTGCCAGCAGTGGAAAGGCATGCTCTGGGGCCAACGTCCTGACTTTC. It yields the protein CASSGKACSGANVLTF.

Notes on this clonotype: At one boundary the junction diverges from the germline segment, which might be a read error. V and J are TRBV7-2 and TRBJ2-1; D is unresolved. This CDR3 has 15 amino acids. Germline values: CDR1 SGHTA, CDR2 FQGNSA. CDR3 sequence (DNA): TGTGCCAGCAATTCCGGGTTGGGTCGGAATTCACCCCTCCACTTC. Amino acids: CASNSGLGRNSPLHF.

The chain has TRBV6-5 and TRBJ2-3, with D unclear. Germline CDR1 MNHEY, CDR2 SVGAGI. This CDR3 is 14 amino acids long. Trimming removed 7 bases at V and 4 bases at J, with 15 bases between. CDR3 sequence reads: CASTTTTAADTQYF. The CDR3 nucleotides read TGTGCCAGCACTACGACGACCGCAGCAGATACGCAGTATTTT.